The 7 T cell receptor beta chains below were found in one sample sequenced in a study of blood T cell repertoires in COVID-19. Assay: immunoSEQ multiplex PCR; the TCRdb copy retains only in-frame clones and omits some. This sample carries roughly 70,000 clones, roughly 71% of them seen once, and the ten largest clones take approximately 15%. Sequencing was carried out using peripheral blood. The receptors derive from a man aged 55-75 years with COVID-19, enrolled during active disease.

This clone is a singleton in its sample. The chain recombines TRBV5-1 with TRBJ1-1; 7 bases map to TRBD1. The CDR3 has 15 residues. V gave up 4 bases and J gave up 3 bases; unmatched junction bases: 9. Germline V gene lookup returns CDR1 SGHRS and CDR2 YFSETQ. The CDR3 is CASSLRQGRDTEAFF. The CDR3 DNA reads TGCGCCAGCAGCCTCAGACAGGGAAGGGACACTGAAGCTTTCTTT.

As DNA, the CDR3 is TGTGCCAGCAGTGAAGTGGGGGCCCTCGGCTACACCTTC. Its translation: CASSEVGALGYTF. The J gene is TRBJ1-2, the V gene TRBV2, with D perhaps TRBD1 (6 bases). The V and J ends lost 1 base and 8 bases respectively, with 11 bases between them. This CDR3 comprises 13 residues. CDR1 SNHLY and CDR2 FYNNEI come from the germline V gene.

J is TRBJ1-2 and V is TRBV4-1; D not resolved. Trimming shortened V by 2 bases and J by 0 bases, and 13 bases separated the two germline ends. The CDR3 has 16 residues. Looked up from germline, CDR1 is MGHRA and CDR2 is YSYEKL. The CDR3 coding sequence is TGCGCCAGCAGCCAATCCCGTGGGCCCGCTAACTATGGCTACACCTTC. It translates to CASSQSRGPANYGYTF.

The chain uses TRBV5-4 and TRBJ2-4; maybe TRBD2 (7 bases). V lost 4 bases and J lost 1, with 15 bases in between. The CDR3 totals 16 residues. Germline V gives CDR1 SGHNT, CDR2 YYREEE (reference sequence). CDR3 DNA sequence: TGTGCCAGCAGCGGCGGGGGCGCCGGTGCCAAAAACATTCAGTACTTC. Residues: CASSGGGAGAKNIQYF.

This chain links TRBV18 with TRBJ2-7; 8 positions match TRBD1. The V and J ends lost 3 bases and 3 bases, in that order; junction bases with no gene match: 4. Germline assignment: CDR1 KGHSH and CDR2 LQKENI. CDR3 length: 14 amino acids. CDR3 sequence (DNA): TGTGCCAGCTCACCGACGGGACAGGTCTACGAGCAGTACTTC. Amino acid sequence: CASSPTGQVYEQYF.

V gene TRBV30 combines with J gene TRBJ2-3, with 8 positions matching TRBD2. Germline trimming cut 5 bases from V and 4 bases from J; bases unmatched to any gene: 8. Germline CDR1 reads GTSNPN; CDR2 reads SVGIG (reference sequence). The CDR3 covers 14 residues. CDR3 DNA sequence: TGTGCCTGGTCTGGCGGGGGGTCTTCAGATACGCAGTATTTT. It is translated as CAWSGGGSSDTQYF.

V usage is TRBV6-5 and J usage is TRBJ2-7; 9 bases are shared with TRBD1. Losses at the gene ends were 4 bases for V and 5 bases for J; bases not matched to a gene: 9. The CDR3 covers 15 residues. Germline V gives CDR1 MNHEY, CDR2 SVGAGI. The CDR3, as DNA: TGTGCCAGCAGTTCCCCGGGACAGGGATCGCACGAGCAGTACTTC. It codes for CASSSPGQGSHEQYF.